This entry lists 20 T cell receptor beta chains sequenced from one sample in a study of T cell responses to AZD1222 COVID-19 vaccine. The method was immunoSEQ multiplex PCR; TCRdb's version includes in-frame clones alone and lacks a portion of them. The repertoire holds 100,000 or so clones, with 70% to 90% as singletons. The sequenced sample was peripheral blood, obtained 28 days after the second AZD1222 dose. The receptors originated from an adult who received the AZD1222 COVID-19 vaccine.

The chain links TRBV28 to TRBJ1-2; D perhaps matches TRBD1 (6 bases). V was pared by 6 bases and J by 8 bases, with 25 bases between. CDR3 length: 16 residues. CDR1 is MDHEN, CDR2 SYDVKM, per germline. CDR3 amino acids: CASSASTGRRLRGYTF. The CDR3 DNA reads TGTGCCAGCAGCGCAAGCACAGGGAGACGATTAAGGGGCTACACCTTC.

The rearrangement uses TRBV14 and TRBJ1-1; D is possibly TRBD1 (5 bases). CDR1 and CDR2 (germline): SGHDN, FVKESK. This CDR3 spans 20 amino acids. The V gene lost 4 bases and the J gene lost 0 bases, with 27 bases spanning the gap. CDR3 loop: CASSPSVRQADSGMNTEAFF. The CDR3 bases are TGTGCCAGCAGCCCCAGCGTAAGACAAGCAGACAGCGGGATGAACACTGAAGCTTTCTTT.

The rearrangement uses TRBV9 and TRBJ2-7; D is unresolved. CDR3 length: 15 residues. Per the germline V gene, CDR1 is SGDLS and CDR2 is YYNGEE. V lost 4 bases to trimming and J lost 3 bases, with 17 bases between them. CDR3: CASSSSPRRDYEQYF. CDR3 DNA sequence: TGTGCCAGCAGCTCCTCCCCCCGTAGGGACTACGAGCAGTACTTC. The whole variable domain, remainder taken from reference TRBV9 and TRBJ2-7, is DSGVTQTPKHLITATGQRVTLRCSPRSGDLSVYWYQQSLDQGLQFLIQYYNGEERAKGNILERFSAQQFPDLHSELNLSSLELGDSALYFCASSSSPRRDYEQYFGPGTRLTVT.

J is TRBJ1-6 and V is TRBV10-2; D gene ambiguous. The germline V gene encodes CDR1 WSHSY and CDR2 SAAADI. CDR3 length: 14 amino acids. Trimming shortened V by 0 bases and J by 6 bases, and 6 bases separated the two germline ends. The CDR3 DNA follows: TGCGCCAGCAGTGAGTCGCGGGGTAATTCACCCCTCCACTTT. Its protein product is CASSESRGNSPLHF.

The V and J genes are TRBV6-6 and TRBJ1-4; 9 positions agree with TRBD1. In germline, CDR1 is MNHNY, CDR2 SVGAGI (reference sequence). The ends lost 10 bases at V and 3 bases at J; junction bases unmatched: 9. The CDR3 runs to 15 residues. This CDR3 reads CATYRGRVANEKLFF. The DNA of the CDR3 is TGTGCCACTTACAGGGGGCGAGTAGCTAATGAAAAACTGTTTTTT.

The V and J genes are TRBV11-2 and TRBJ1-1; D possibly corresponds to TRBD1 (5 bases). Germline V gene data show CDR1 as SGHAT and CDR2 as FQNNGV. V lost 1 base and J lost 10, with 10 bases in between. The CDR3 has 12 residues. CDR3 nucleotides: TGTGCCAGCAGCTTAGGGGGCGACGGAGCTTTCTTT. Translated, it gives CASSLGGDGAFF.

This clone has a handful of counts. The chain joins TRBV5-1 to TRBJ2-7; 7 bases agree with TRBD1. Germline V lookup: CDR1 SGHRS, CDR2 YFSETQ. The CDR3 loop spans 14 amino acids. V was clipped by 0 bases and J by 7 bases; unmatched bases: 7. The CDR3 DNA is TGCGCCAGCAGCTTGGGACAGGGATTCGAAGAGCAGTACTTC. It is translated as CASSLGQGFEEQYF.

CDR3 loop: CASSQDQGGYGYTF. The CDR3 coding sequence is TGTGCCAGCAGCCAAGATCAGGGAGGCTATGGCTACACCTTC. The V and J genes are TRBV4-2 and TRBJ1-2, with D maybe TRBD1 (5 bases). This CDR3 comprises 14 residues. V was pared by 0 bases and J by 4 bases, with 9 bases between. CDR1 is LGHNA and CDR2 is YNFKEQ in the germline V gene.

Details on this clone: One end of the junction does not line up with germline, which may come from a read error. The chain employs TRBV7-7 and TRBJ2-1; 7 bases match TRBD1. Germline V gene sequence: CDR1 SSHAT, CDR2 FNYEAQ (reference sequence). The CDR3 length is 15 residues. The CDR3 nucleotides read TGTGCTAGCAGCTTAGCACCAGGGACAGCGTATGAGCAGTTCTTC. It specifies CASSLAPGTAYEQFF.

The chain is built from TRBV6-6 and TRBJ2-1; D possibly matches TRBD1 or TRBD2 (5 bases each). The CDR3 consists of 17 residues. V dropped 5 bases and J dropped 3 bases, with 20 bases sitting between them. Germline CDR1 and CDR2: MNHNY and SVGAGI (reference sequence). CDR3 loop: CASSRDGPRFNYNEQFF. DNA for the CDR3: TGTGCCAGCAGTCGGGACGGCCCTCGGTTTAACTACAATGAGCAGTTCTTC.

The chain uses TRBV27 and TRBJ1-5; D is undetermined. The CDR3 is 17 residues long. V lost 0 bases to trimming and J lost 0 bases, with 12 bases between them. Germline V gene data show CDR1 as MNHEY and CDR2 as SMNVEV (reference sequence). CDR3 residues: CASSLSWLRSSNQPQHF. The CDR3 DNA reads as TGTGCCAGCAGTTTATCTTGGCTCAGGTCTAGCAATCAGCCCCAGCATTTT.

In its sample, this clone was seen once. The genes are TRBV30 and TRBJ1-2; D unresolved. There are 12 residues in the CDR3. Germline V gene sequence: CDR1 GTSNPN, CDR2 SVGIG (reference sequence). V gave up 5 bases and J gave up 8 bases, with 15 bases separating them. The CDR3 DNA reads TGTGCCTGGTCCCACGGACGACCGGGCTACACCTTC. It encodes CAWSHGRPGYTF.

This chain joins TRBV7-3 and TRBJ1-5, with D unclear. Germline V lookup: CDR1 SGHTA, CDR2 FQGTGA. V shed 4 bases and J shed 5 bases, with 9 bases lying between them. This CDR3 is built from 13 residues. The CDR3 bases are TGTGCCAGCAGCTCCGATAGGGATCAGCCCCAGCATTTT. Translation: CASSSDRDQPQHF.

J is TRBJ1-1 and V is TRBV27; the match to TRBD1 covers 9 bases. Germline assignment: CDR1 MNHEY and CDR2 SMNVEV (reference sequence). The CDR3 has 15 amino acids. V dropped 5 bases and J dropped 4; count of bases not matched to a gene: 8. In nucleotides, the CDR3 is TGTGCCAGCAGTCGCTACAGGGGGCGCGGCACTGAAGCTTTCTTT. Protein: CASSRYRGRGTEAFF.

This chain joins TRBV11-2 and TRBJ2-7; D may be TRBD1 (6 bases). With 4 bases removed from V and 6 bases from J, the gap between germline ends came to 19 bases. Germline V gene data show CDR1 as SGHAT and CDR2 as FQNNGV. The CDR3 spans 15 residues. The CDR3 here is CASSSLTGYLREQYF. As DNA, the CDR3 is TGTGCCAGCAGCTCGCTAACAGGGTACCTACGCGAGCAGTACTTC.

V is TRBV5-1 and J is TRBJ2-2, with D possibly being TRBD2 (6 bases). CDR3 length: 16 residues. Germline V gene sequence: CDR1 SGHRS, CDR2 YFSETQ. Trimming took 0 bases from V and 4 from J, leaving 13 bases between them. This CDR3 is CASSLGQGGGTGELFF. CDR3 in DNA: TGCGCCAGCAGCTTGGGTCAGGGAGGAGGCACCGGGGAGCTGTTTTTT.

The chain recombines TRBV6-5 with TRBJ2-7; no clear D gene. Trimming took off 5 bases at V and 6 bases at J, with 11 bases between the two ends. Germline V gene lookup returns CDR1 MNHEY and CDR2 SVGAGI. The length of the CDR3 is 12 residues. CDR3 amino acids: CASSNTGFEQYF. CDR3 nucleotides: TGTGCCAGCAGTAATACTGGATTCGAGCAGTACTTC.

CDR3 sequence: CASSQARGQGTEAFF. As DNA, the CDR3 is TGCGCCAGCAGCCAAGCCCGGGGACAGGGCACTGAAGCTTTCTTT. The chain employs TRBV4-1 and TRBJ1-1; 9 bases line up with TRBD1. Germline-derived CDR1 and CDR2 are MGHRA and YSYEKL. V lost 1 base, J lost 4 bases, and 4 bases stayed unmatched. This CDR3 comprises 15 residues.

This sequence joins TRBV2 and TRBJ2-2, with 7 bases fitting TRBD2. V lost 4 bases to trimming and J lost 2 bases; unmatched junction nucleotides: 7. Germline V CDR1 and CDR2: SNHLY, FYNNEI. The length of the CDR3 is 16 residues. CDR3 loop: CASSGVTSRNTGELFF. CDR3 bases: TGTGCCAGCAGTGGGGTGACTAGCCGAAACACCGGGGAGCTGTTTTTT. The entire variable domain, with the rest obtained from reference TRBV2 and TRBJ2-2, is as follows: EPEVTQTPSHQVTQMGQEVILRCVPISNHLYFYWYRQILGQKVEFLVSFYNNEISEKSEIFDDQFSVERPDGSNFTLKIRSTKLEDSAMYFCASSGVTSRNTGELFFGEGSRLTVL.

The chain carries TRBV28 and TRBJ1-2; D gene ambiguous. The CDR3 has 17 residues. Trimming pared 3 bases from V and 0 bases from J, leaving 17 bases between. Per the germline V gene, CDR1 is MDHEN and CDR2 is SYDVKM. CDR3 amino acids: CASSLYPAPRANYGYTF. The CDR3, as DNA: TGTGCCAGCAGTTTGTACCCGGCTCCACGGGCTAACTATGGCTACACCTTC.